The present entry profiles one T cell receptor beta chain with its context. What this receptor recognizes is not known. Within one base of it there is no much larger clone, and no base qualities were kept. The source of the sample is a study of T cell responses to AZD1222 COVID-19 vaccine (TCRdb year 2021). With respect to the entire study: TCR sequencing was performed for fewer than 250 trial participants, of whom 207 were given two doses of AZD1222 and around 25 were given two doses of MenACWY control vaccine. Trial participants were enrolled into age subgroups of 18-55, 56-69 and 70-plus years, which contained about 150, 28 and 57 TCR-sequenced participants, respectively.

This sample's time point label indicates: about 28 days (+/-7) after the second vaccine dose. Because spike-specific TCR depth and breadth did not differ between the two schedules, AZD1222 recipients who got a second dose at roughly 4 weeks were pooled with those who got a second dose at roughly 12 weeks. The vaccinee samples were drawn from two UK trials, COV001 and COV002, one of which was a single-blind randomized controlled phase 2/3 trial testing AZD1222 (ChAdOx1 nCoV-19) in healthy adults. Trial participant PBMC samples were collected at day 0 and day 28 after the second dose for TCRbeta chain sequencing. General study outcomes and caveats: The whole spike protein was spanned by vaccine-associated CD4 TCRs, and dominant responses were seen in regions 160-218 and 743-854. The 56-69-year group was small, and its depth increase did not reach significance, likely because of low power. Because no samples from the day 14 peak response were available, repertoires could be characterized only after the peak T cell response. Reportedly, close to half of the unique spike-specific TCRs recognized epitopes lying outside the regions that are mutated in the B.1.351 and B.1.1.7 variants. After two AZD1222 doses, both the breadth and the depth of spike-specific TCRs were significantly higher than at day 0 and than in MenACWY recipients. Participants were mostly white British, with more females than males. The authors suggested clonal diversity may have been underestimated. Only five or six AZD1222 recipients were SARS-CoV-2 seropositive at baseline, limiting conclusions about previously exposed vaccinees.

The CDR3, cysteine through phenylalanine, is 16 amino acids long. Only the CDR3 DNA is retained, 48 bases long and in frame from the first base. From the germline V gene (reference sequence), CDR1 is MNHNY and CDR2 is SVGAGI. The junction carries 19 bases between V and J, which are trimmed by 5 bases and 3 bases respectively. The CDR3 regions of human TCRbeta chains were analyzed by immunosequencing. From the authors' description of their analysis: Repertoire TCRs were matched against a reference library of SARS-CoV-2-specific TCRs generated with the MIRA antigen-specificity platform. Breadth was defined as the fraction of unique TCRs that were SARS-CoV-2-associated. Depth was defined as the fraction of total T cells that were SARS-CoV-2-associated. Using the MIRA data, each spike-specific TCR was mapped to the spike region that the TCR reacts to and placed in a CD4 or CD8 class. Log10-transformed breadth and depth values were compared by one-way ANOVA with Sidak's multiple comparisons tests. TCRdb provides this immuneACCESS table in a form limited to in-frame rearrangements. Some clones are lacking; in checked studies, under half of them reflect an unresolved V gene, and why the rest are absent is not known. V, J and clone size reflect that table, while D and trimming were determined from the DNA. Counted in this sample were approximately 150,000 clones; approximately 87% of them appeared once. 4.3% of the sample rests with the top ten.

The sequence derives from an adult who received the AZD1222 COVID-19 vaccine. Recombination joined TRBV6-6 with TRBJ1-1; no D gene is confidently identified. This material consisted of peripheral blood, taken 28 days after the second AZD1222 dose. Here the CDR3 is given as CASSPGPTRGDTEAFF. The DNA is TGTGCCAGCAGTCCTGGACCCACCCGGGGTGACACTGAAGCTTTCTTT.